The 19 T cell receptor beta chains in this list originate from one sample, sequenced in a study of beta chain features in type 1 diabetes. Study results and limitations: Among patients with Type 1 diabetes, TCRB CDR3s were moderately but significantly shorter in every one of the four CD4+ subsets.

The antigens for these receptors are not known. Every bit of the isolated RNA underwent reverse transcription, so sequencing read expressed TCRB transcripts. TCRdb keeps only in-frame clones here, not all; method: immunoSEQ multiplex PCR. Here the sample spans 40,000 to 50,000 clones, around 63% being singletons. Specimen: Tregs from blood. The receptors shown here come from a man aged 25 to 40 with type 1 diabetes. Some clones in this sample may be carry-over from other donors' samples.

CDR3 coding DNA: TGTGCCAGTAGTATAGATCCGGTGCGAAACACCATATATTTT. Its protein product is CASSIDPVRNTIYF. The rearrangement joins TRBV19 to TRBJ1-3; D is ambiguous. V shed 0 bases and J shed 5 bases, with 8 bases lying between them. The CDR3 extends over 14 amino acids. Germline CDR1 LNHDA, CDR2 SQIVND (reference sequence). The complete variable domain, with remaining parts taken from reference TRBV19 and TRBJ1-3, reads DGGITQSPKYLFRKEGQNVTLSCEQNLNHDAMYWYRQDPGQGLRLIYYSQIVNDFQKGDIAEGYSVSREKKESFPLTVTSAQKNPTAFYLCASSIDPVRNTIYFGEGSWLTVV.

This clone was counted between two and nine times. The chain has TRBV7-9 and TRBJ2-2; 8 bases align to TRBD1. CDR1 and CDR2 from the germline V gene are SEHNR and FQNEAQ (reference sequence). V trimming: 6 bases; J trimming: 2 bases; junction bases outside the gene matches: 8. CDR3 size: 16 residues. The CDR3 DNA reads as TGTGCCAGCAGACCCATCGGGACAGGAAACACCGGGGAGCTGTTTTTT. Amino acid sequence: CASRPIGTGNTGELFF.

There are a few counts of this clone. V and J are TRBV7-2 and TRBJ2-7; 9 bases match TRBD2. The trim removed 2 bases at V and 5 bases at J, leaving 7 bases unmatched. The CDR3 has 15 amino acids. Germline loops: CDR1 SGHTA, CDR2 FQGNSA. CDR3 in amino acids: CASSLSQRGANEQYF. CDR3 DNA sequence: TGTGCCAGCAGCTTATCCCAGCGGGGGGCCAACGAGCAGTACTTC.

The chain has TRBV7-3 and TRBJ2-1; TRBD2 matches at 9 bases. The CDR3 runs to 17 residues. Germline V CDR1 and CDR2: SGHTA, FQGTGA. Trimming cost V 1 base and J 0 bases; bases outside gene matches: 4. This CDR3 reads CASSLRASGNSYNEQFF. The CDR3 nucleotides read TGTGCCAGCAGCTTAAGGGCTAGCGGGAACTCCTACAATGAGCAGTTCTTC.

This clone was detected a few times. The V call is TRBV5-1, the J call TRBJ2-3, with a tentative D call TRBD2 (6 bases). Looked up from germline, CDR1 is SGHRS and CDR2 is YFSETQ. There are 15 residues in the CDR3. The V end lost 0 bases, the J end lost 4 bases, and 12 bases lay between the germline ends. The CDR3 DNA is TGCGCCAGCAGCTTGGCCAGGGAGCGGGCAGATACGCAGTATTTT. Its protein product is CASSLARERADTQYF.

With respect to this clone: Mismatch with germline at one junction end may stem from a read error. The sample has other DNA sequences that encode this CDR3 too. The rearrangement joins TRBV7-6 to TRBJ2-1, with TRBD2 identical over 11 bases. The length of the CDR3 is 15 residues. Looked up from germline, CDR1 is SGHVS and CDR2 is FNYEAQ. The CDR3 region is CASSFSGGALNEQFF. The CDR3 coding sequence is TGCGCCAGCAGCTTTAGCGGGGGGGCCCTCAATGAGCAGTTCTTC.

The V gene is TRBV7-3, the J gene TRBJ1-1; 7 nucleotides agree with TRBD1. The CDR3 has 13 amino acids. The junction had 4 bases not matched to a gene; V was cut back by 5 bases and J by 4 bases. Germline lookup yields CDR1 SGHTA and CDR2 FQGTGA. The DNA of the CDR3 is TGTGCCAGCAGCGCCCGGACAGGCACTGAAGCTTTCTTT. Amino acids: CASSARTGTEAFF.

The V gene is TRBV11-3, the J gene TRBJ2-1, with 7 bases identical to TRBD2. The CDR3 length is 16 residues. The junction had 8 bases not matched to a gene; V was cut back by 5 bases and J by 1 base. Germline-derived CDR1 and CDR2 are SGHNT and YENEEA. The CDR3 DNA is TGTGCCAGCAGCCCTACCCGCGGGGGTTCCTACAATGAGCAGTTCTTC. Translated, it gives CASSPTRGGSYNEQFF.

The chain recombines TRBV11-2 with TRBJ2-7; 10 bases map to TRBD1. The germline V gene has CDR1 SGHAT and CDR2 FQNNGV. This CDR3 has 15 residues. Unmatched junction bases numbered 6, after V lost 5 bases and J lost 2 bases. CDR3 loop: CASSPWDRGTYEQYF. The CDR3 DNA reads TGTGCCAGCAGCCCCTGGGACAGGGGTACCTACGAGCAGTACTTC. Full variable domain (rest looked up from reference TRBV11-2 and TRBJ2-7): EAGVAQSPRYKIIEKRQSVAFWCNPISGHATLYWYQQILGQGPKLLIQFQNNGVVDDSQLPKDRFSAERLKGVDSTLKIQPAKLEDSAVYLCASSPWDRGTYEQYFGPGTRLTVT.

This clone appeared a few times. The chain employs TRBV4-3 and TRBJ1-1; D is undetermined. Germline-derived CDR1 and CDR2 are LGHNA and YSLEER. This CDR3 comprises 14 residues. Trimming stripped 3 bases from V and 1 base from J, with 9 bases between. The CDR3 reads CASSHGTENTEAFF. The DNA for the CDR3 is TGCGCCAGCAGCCATGGAACAGAGAACACTGAAGCTTTCTTT.

This clone was detected a few times. V is TRBV2 and J is TRBJ1-2; unclear D gene. The length of the CDR3 is 13 residues. The V end was cut by 1 base, the J end by 8 bases, with 11 bases between. Germline loops: CDR1 SNHLY, CDR2 FYNNEI. The CDR3 protein is CASSEGGGRGYTF. Here the CDR3 DNA reads TGTGCCAGCAGTGAAGGAGGAGGTAGAGGCTACACCTTC.

This chain connects TRBV5-1 to TRBJ2-7, with 16 bases matching TRBD2. The CDR3 is made up of 21 amino acids. Germline V gives CDR1 SGHRS, CDR2 YFSETQ. Losses at the gene ends were 2 bases for V and 4 bases for J; bases not matched to a gene: 18. The CDR3 sequence: CASSLNPPGLAGGGLRYEQYF. CDR3 DNA sequence: TGCGCCAGCAGCTTAAACCCCCCGGGACTAGCGGGGGGGGGCCTTCGGTACGAGCAGTACTTC.

This chain joins TRBV7-2 and TRBJ2-3; no firm D call. V shed 2 bases and J shed 5 bases, with 14 bases lying between them. The CDR3 consists of 15 residues. The germline V gene encodes CDR1 SGHTA and CDR2 FQGNSA. CDR3 in DNA: TGTGCCAGCAGCTTAATTGGGTCAGGTGGAGATACGCAGTATTTT. It translates to CASSLIGSGGDTQYF.

CDR3 in DNA: TGCGCCAGCAGCCAGCGACAGGGTTTCCCTAACTATGGCTACACCTTC. Amino acids: CASSQRQGFPNYGYTF. The chain carries TRBV4-1 and TRBJ1-2, with 7 bases that match TRBD1. V lost 3 bases, J lost 0 bases, and 7 bases stayed unmatched. The CDR3 totals 16 residues. Germline V gene sequence: CDR1 MGHRA, CDR2 YSYEKL.

This clone has a handful of counts. V and J are TRBV10-3 and TRBJ2-3, with D uncertain. Germline CDR1 reads ENHRY; CDR2 reads SYGVKD. The ends were cut back, 6 bases at V and 6 bases at J, with 13 bases in the middle. The CDR3 sequence is 13 residues long. CDR3 coding DNA: TGTGCCATCAGATCCCCAGGTGCCGATACGCAGTATTTT. Its protein product is CAIRSPGADTQYF.

The chain recombines TRBV7-9 with TRBJ2-7, with D perhaps TRBD1 (5 bases). Trimming took off 4 bases at V and 8 bases at J, with 15 bases between the two ends. The CDR3 covers 13 residues. Germline V gene data show CDR1 as SEHNR and CDR2 as FQNEAQ (reference sequence). The CDR3 region is CASSYESGIQQYF. The CDR3 DNA reads as TGTGCCAGCAGCTACGAATCAGGGATCCAGCAGTACTTC. Full variable domain (rest looked up from reference TRBV7-9 and TRBJ2-7): DTGVSQNPRHKITKRGQNVTFRCDPISEHNRLYWYRQTLGQGPEFLTYFQNEAQLEKSRLLSDRFSAERPKGSFSTLEIQRTEQGDSAMYLCASSYESGIQQYFGPGTRLTVT.

This clone was recorded a few times. The chain uses TRBV2 and TRBJ2-5, with TRBD2 matching 10 bases. V dropped 2 bases and J dropped 4; count of bases not matched to a gene: 4. The CDR3 covers 15 residues. The germline gives CDR1 SNHLY, CDR2 FYNNEI. CDR3 loop: CASSERASGRETQYF. In DNA, the CDR3 is TGTGCCAGCAGTGAAAGGGCTAGCGGGAGAGAGACCCAGTACTTC.

In this sample, this clone turned up a few times. The V and J genes are TRBV2 and TRBJ2-1; D is unresolved. V lost 2 bases to trimming and J lost 16 bases, with 18 bases between them. The CDR3 length is 13 residues. CDR1 and CDR2 from the germline V gene are SNHLY and FYNNEI. The CDR3, as DNA: TGTGCCAGCAGTGAAACGGCACAGCCTGGTCGTTTCTTC. It specifies CASSETAQPGRFF.

The chain is built from TRBV5-1 and TRBJ1-2; TRBD1 is a possible D gene (6 bases). CDR1 is SGHRS and CDR2 is YFSETQ in the germline V gene. V gave up 4 bases and J gave up 0 bases, with 13 bases separating them. This CDR3 contains 15 residues. CDR3 bases: TGCGCCAGCAGCCCGTCTCGACAGGCTAACTATGGCTACACCTTC. Protein product: CASSPSRQANYGYTF.